This TCR beta chain was captured by sequencing in a study of blood T cells in healthy people across ages. Remarks on this clonotype: The target antigen is unknown.

Regarding the study as a whole: Age brought a roughly linear fall in TCR beta diversity measured per million T cells. The study lacked donor CMV status, which possibly confounded expanded clonotype changes.

Unmatched junction bases numbered 4, after V lost 6 bases and J lost 1 base. Germline V gene sequence: CDR1 SQVTM, CDR2 ANQGSEA. This CDR3 contains 14 residues. The authors ran a second PCR of about 7 to 11 cycles using a sample-barcoded 5' primer and a J-beta primer mix. TCRdb re-derived calls from the 5' RACE reads in MiXCR, one entry per CDR3 protein. The sample has over 500,000 distinct CDR3 sequences, 52% seen once; the top ten hold approximately 13%. The sequence derives from a woman of 80 years or more in good health. Sequenced: blood. J is TRBJ2-2 and V is TRBV29-1; the match to TRBD1 covers 8 bases. The CDR3 sequence is CSVYRGLNTGELFF. CDR3 nucleotide sequence: TGCAGCGTATACAGGGGGTTGAACACCGGGGAGCTGTTTTTT.